Listed below are T cell receptor beta chains from one sample, sequenced in a study of siplizumab effects on memory and regulatory T cells. TCRdb's copy holds only in-frame clones and misses some; the assay was immunoSEQ multiplex PCR. There are over 100,000 clones in the sample; around 90% occur only once, and under 0.75% lies in the top ten. Material for sequencing was Tregs sorted from blood. All receptors derive from a human donor in good health. Each CDR3 is given with its conserved first and last residue. The D gene is left open where the match is weak. Rows give clone size only sometimes, using once, few, many, or a class for an expanded clone.

CDR3 length: 14; D gene: -; J gene: TRBJ1-2; V gene: TRBV11-2; clone size: -; CDR3 DNA: TGTGCCAGCAGCTTGGATCAAATCGTCAATGGCTACACCTTC; CDR3 protein: CASSLDQIVNGYTF
CDR3 length: 13; D gene: -; J gene: TRBJ2-5; V gene: TRBV19; clone size: -; CDR3 DNA: TGTGCCAGTAGTAGCTGGGCTCAGGAGACCCAGTACTTC; CDR3 protein: CASSSWAQETQYF
CDR3 length: 12; D gene: -; J gene: TRBJ2-7; V gene: TRBV29-1; clone size: -; CDR3 DNA: TGCAGCGCCCAGAATTTCAGGGGAGAGCAGTACTTC; CDR3 protein: CSAQNFRGEQYF
CDR3 length: 14; D gene: TRBD1; J gene: TRBJ1-2; V gene: TRBV5-4; clone size: once; CDR3 DNA: TGTGCCAGCAGCTTGGGACAGGGGGCCAGTGGCTACACCTTC; CDR3 protein: CASSLGQGASGYTF
CDR3 length: 15; D gene: TRBD1; J gene: TRBJ1-2; V gene: TRBV6-5; clone size: -; CDR3 DNA: TGTGCCAGCAGTTACTCTTTTGGGACAGCCTATGGCTACACCTTC; CDR3 protein: CASSYSFGTAYGYTF
CDR3 length: 13; D gene: -; J gene: TRBJ2-2; V gene: TRBV5-1; clone size: -; CDR3 DNA: TGCGCCGGAAGGACAGCGAACACCGGGGAGCTGTTTTTT; CDR3 protein: CAGRTANTGELFF
CDR3 length: 13; D gene: TRBD2; J gene: TRBJ2-7; V gene: TRBV6-5; clone size: -; CDR3 DNA: TGTGCCAGCAGGACTAGCGGCAGCTACGAGCAGTACTTC; CDR3 protein: CASRTSGSYEQYF
CDR3 length: 15; D gene: TRBD2; J gene: TRBJ2-7; V gene: TRBV6-6; clone size: -; CDR3 DNA: TGTGCCAGCAGTTACTCGCCGGGACTAGCCTACGAGCAGTACTTC; CDR3 protein: CASSYSPGLAYEQYF
CDR3 length: 13; D gene: -; J gene: TRBJ2-2; V gene: TRBV6-5; clone size: -; CDR3 DNA: TGTGCCAGCAGCCCTAATGGGGCCGGGGAGCTGTTTTTT; CDR3 protein: CASSPNGAGELFF
CDR3 length: 16; D gene: TRBD1; J gene: TRBJ1-2; V gene: TRBV5-1; clone size: -; CDR3 DNA: TGCGCCAGCAGCTCGGTACGGACAGGGAGGAACTATGGCTACACCTTC; CDR3 protein: CASSSVRTGRNYGYTF
CDR3 length: 15; D gene: -; J gene: TRBJ1-3; V gene: TRBV5-1; clone size: -; CDR3 DNA: TGCGCCAGCAGCCGAACAGGGTCCGGAGGAAACACCATATATTTT; CDR3 protein: CASSRTGSGGNTIYF
CDR3 length: 13; D gene: -; J gene: TRBJ2-2; V gene: TRBV27; clone size: -; CDR3 DNA: TGTGCCAGTGCTTGGGGGCCTACCGGGGAGCTGTTTTTT; CDR3 protein: CASAWGPTGELFF
CDR3 length: 12; D gene: TRBD1; J gene: TRBJ1-2; V gene: TRBV6-5; clone size: once; CDR3 DNA: TGTGCCAGCAGTCCCAGGGGGAGAGGCTACACCTTC; CDR3 protein: CASSPRGRGYTF
CDR3 length: 12; D gene: -; J gene: TRBJ1-2; V gene: TRBV7-9; clone size: -; CDR3 DNA: TGTACCAGCAGGGTACAGTCCTATGGCTACACCTTC; CDR3 protein: CTSRVQSYGYTF
CDR3 length: 13; D gene: -; J gene: TRBJ1-2; V gene: TRBV6-5; clone size: once; CDR3 DNA: TGTGCCAGCAGTTACTTAGGACAGTATGGCTACACCTTC; CDR3 protein: CASSYLGQYGYTF
CDR3 length: 14; D gene: -; J gene: TRBJ1-4; V gene: TRBV5-1; clone size: -; CDR3 DNA: TGCGCCAGCAGCTTAGACAGTCATAATGAAAAACTGTTTTTT; CDR3 protein: CASSLDSHNEKLFF
CDR3 length: 14; D gene: -; J gene: TRBJ2-3; V gene: TRBV5-1; clone size: -; CDR3 DNA: TGCGCCAGCAGCTTGGGTGCGGGGTCAGATACGCAGTATTTT; CDR3 protein: CASSLGAGSDTQYF
CDR3 length: 15; D gene: -; J gene: TRBJ2-1; V gene: TRBV9; clone size: -; CDR3 DNA: TGTGCCAGCAGCCCCGACTCACCGGCTTACAATGAGCAGTTCTTC; CDR3 protein: CASSPDSPAYNEQFF
CDR3 length: 15; D gene: TRBD1; J gene: TRBJ2-7; V gene: TRBV6-6; clone size: -; CDR3 DNA: TGTGCCAGCAGTTACTTGGGGACAGGCAGCTACGAGCAGTACTTC; CDR3 protein: CASSYLGTGSYEQYF
CDR3 length: 14; D gene: -; J gene: TRBJ1-2; V gene: TRBV18; clone size: once; CDR3 DNA: TGTGCCAGCTCAGATCCAGGGCTCAACTATGGCTACACCTTC; CDR3 protein: CASSDPGLNYGYTF
CDR3 length: 15; D gene: TRBD1; J gene: TRBJ1-1; V gene: TRBV5-1; clone size: -; CDR3 DNA: TGCGCCAGCAGCAGGGGACAGGGTGTGAACACTGAAGCTTTCTTT; CDR3 protein: CASSRGQGVNTEAFF
CDR3 length: 12; D gene: -; J gene: TRBJ2-7; V gene: TRBV30; clone size: -; CDR3 DNA: TGTGCCTGGAGTGAACAGGGCTACGAGCAGTACTTC; CDR3 protein: CAWSEQGYEQYF
CDR3 length: 13; D gene: -; J gene: TRBJ1-5; V gene: TRBV27; clone size: -; CDR3 DNA: TGTGCCAGCAGTCCCGGGACGAATCAGCCCCAGCATTTT; CDR3 protein: CASSPGTNQPQHF
CDR3 length: 12; D gene: -; J gene: TRBJ1-2; V gene: TRBV7-8; clone size: -; CDR3 DNA: TGTGCCAGCAGCCCCTACAGCGGGGGCTACACCTTC; CDR3 protein: CASSPYSGGYTF
CDR3 length: 14; D gene: TRBD1; J gene: TRBJ1-2; V gene: TRBV19; clone size: -; CDR3 DNA: TGTGCCAGTAGTCAACGGACAGGGGGCTATGGCTACACCTTC; CDR3 protein: CASSQRTGGYGYTF
CDR3 length: 14; D gene: -; J gene: TRBJ2-7; V gene: TRBV5-1; clone size: once; CDR3 DNA: TGCGCCAGCAGCTCGAGGGACACCTCCTACGAGCAGTACTTC; CDR3 protein: CASSSRDTSYEQYF
CDR3 length: 21; D gene: TRBD2; J gene: TRBJ2-7; V gene: TRBV30; clone size: -; CDR3 DNA: TGTGCCTGGAGGGCCTCCGGGACAGGGAGGGTGAGGACTAGCGGGAGCTACGAGCAGTACTTC; CDR3 protein: CAWRASGTGRVRTSGSYEQYF
CDR3 length: 14; D gene: TRBD2; J gene: TRBJ2-7; V gene: TRBV19; clone size: -; CDR3 DNA: TGTGCCAGTAGCCACCGGGAGGGAGCCTACGAGCAGTACTTC; CDR3 protein: CASSHREGAYEQYF
CDR3 length: 15; D gene: TRBD1; J gene: TRBJ1-2; V gene: TRBV5-1; clone size: -; CDR3 DNA: TGCGCCAGCAGCCCCTCGACAGGGGCGGGTTATGGCTACACCTTC; CDR3 protein: CASSPSTGAGYGYTF
CDR3 length: 13; D gene: -; J gene: TRBJ1-1; V gene: TRBV2; clone size: -; CDR3 DNA: TGTGCCAGCAGTGGGACAGCGAACACTGAAGCTTTCTTT; CDR3 protein: CASSGTANTEAFF
CDR3 length: 14; D gene: -; J gene: TRBJ2-5; V gene: TRBV6-6; clone size: -; CDR3 DNA: TGTGCCAGCACCTACACAACTCTGTGGGAGACCCAGTACTTC; CDR3 protein: CASTYTTLWETQYF
CDR3 length: 16; D gene: TRBD1; J gene: TRBJ1-2; V gene: TRBV6-6; clone size: -; CDR3 DNA: TGTGCCAGCAGTTACTCGCGGACAGGACGATCCTATGGCTACACCTTC; CDR3 protein: CASSYSRTGRSYGYTF
CDR3 length: 15; D gene: TRBD1; J gene: TRBJ2-3; V gene: TRBV6-5; clone size: few; CDR3 DNA: TGTGCCAGCAGTTACCGGGACAGGGGAGTCAATACGCAGTATTTT; CDR3 protein: CASSYRDRGVNTQYF
CDR3 length: 16; D gene: TRBD1; J gene: TRBJ2-7; V gene: TRBV4-1; clone size: -; CDR3 DNA: TGCGCCAGCAGCCAAAAAAGAGACAGGGGGATCTACGAGCAGTACTTC; CDR3 protein: CASSQKRDRGIYEQYF
CDR3 length: 17; D gene: TRBD2; J gene: TRBJ2-7; V gene: TRBV2; clone size: few; CDR3 DNA: TGTGCCAGCAGTGAAGTCCTACTAGCGGGAGGGCCGGACGAGCAGTACTTC; CDR3 protein: CASSEVLLAGGPDEQYF
CDR3 length: 13; D gene: -; J gene: TRBJ2-1; V gene: TRBV2; clone size: -; CDR3 DNA: TGTGCCAGCAGTGTGGCAGTATACAATGAGCAGTTCTTC; CDR3 protein: CASSVAVYNEQFF
CDR3 length: 12; D gene: -; J gene: TRBJ2-5; V gene: TRBV18; clone size: -; CDR3 DNA: TGTGCCAGCTCACCAACGGAAGAGACCCAGTACTTC; CDR3 protein: CASSPTEETQYF
CDR3 length: 14; D gene: -; J gene: TRBJ2-3; V gene: TRBV2; clone size: -; CDR3 DNA: TGTGCCAGCAAGACGGGGGTAGGGACAGATACGCAGTATTTT; CDR3 protein: CASKTGVGTDTQYF
CDR3 length: 11; D gene: -; J gene: TRBJ2-3; V gene: TRBV20-1; clone size: -; CDR3 DNA: TGCAGTGCTAGCCCTCAAGATACGCAGTATTTT; CDR3 protein: CSASPQDTQYF
CDR3 length: 15; D gene: TRBD1; J gene: TRBJ2-1; V gene: TRBV5-1; clone size: once; CDR3 DNA: TGCGCCAGCAGTCGATCCGGGACAGGGGCAAATGAGCAGTTCTTC; CDR3 protein: CASSRSGTGANEQFF
CDR3 length: 15; D gene: -; J gene: TRBJ1-2; V gene: TRBV7-9; clone size: -; CDR3 DNA: TGTGCCAGCAGCCTAGCCAGGCCTCCTGCTAGTGGCTACACCTTC; CDR3 protein: CASSLARPPASGYTF